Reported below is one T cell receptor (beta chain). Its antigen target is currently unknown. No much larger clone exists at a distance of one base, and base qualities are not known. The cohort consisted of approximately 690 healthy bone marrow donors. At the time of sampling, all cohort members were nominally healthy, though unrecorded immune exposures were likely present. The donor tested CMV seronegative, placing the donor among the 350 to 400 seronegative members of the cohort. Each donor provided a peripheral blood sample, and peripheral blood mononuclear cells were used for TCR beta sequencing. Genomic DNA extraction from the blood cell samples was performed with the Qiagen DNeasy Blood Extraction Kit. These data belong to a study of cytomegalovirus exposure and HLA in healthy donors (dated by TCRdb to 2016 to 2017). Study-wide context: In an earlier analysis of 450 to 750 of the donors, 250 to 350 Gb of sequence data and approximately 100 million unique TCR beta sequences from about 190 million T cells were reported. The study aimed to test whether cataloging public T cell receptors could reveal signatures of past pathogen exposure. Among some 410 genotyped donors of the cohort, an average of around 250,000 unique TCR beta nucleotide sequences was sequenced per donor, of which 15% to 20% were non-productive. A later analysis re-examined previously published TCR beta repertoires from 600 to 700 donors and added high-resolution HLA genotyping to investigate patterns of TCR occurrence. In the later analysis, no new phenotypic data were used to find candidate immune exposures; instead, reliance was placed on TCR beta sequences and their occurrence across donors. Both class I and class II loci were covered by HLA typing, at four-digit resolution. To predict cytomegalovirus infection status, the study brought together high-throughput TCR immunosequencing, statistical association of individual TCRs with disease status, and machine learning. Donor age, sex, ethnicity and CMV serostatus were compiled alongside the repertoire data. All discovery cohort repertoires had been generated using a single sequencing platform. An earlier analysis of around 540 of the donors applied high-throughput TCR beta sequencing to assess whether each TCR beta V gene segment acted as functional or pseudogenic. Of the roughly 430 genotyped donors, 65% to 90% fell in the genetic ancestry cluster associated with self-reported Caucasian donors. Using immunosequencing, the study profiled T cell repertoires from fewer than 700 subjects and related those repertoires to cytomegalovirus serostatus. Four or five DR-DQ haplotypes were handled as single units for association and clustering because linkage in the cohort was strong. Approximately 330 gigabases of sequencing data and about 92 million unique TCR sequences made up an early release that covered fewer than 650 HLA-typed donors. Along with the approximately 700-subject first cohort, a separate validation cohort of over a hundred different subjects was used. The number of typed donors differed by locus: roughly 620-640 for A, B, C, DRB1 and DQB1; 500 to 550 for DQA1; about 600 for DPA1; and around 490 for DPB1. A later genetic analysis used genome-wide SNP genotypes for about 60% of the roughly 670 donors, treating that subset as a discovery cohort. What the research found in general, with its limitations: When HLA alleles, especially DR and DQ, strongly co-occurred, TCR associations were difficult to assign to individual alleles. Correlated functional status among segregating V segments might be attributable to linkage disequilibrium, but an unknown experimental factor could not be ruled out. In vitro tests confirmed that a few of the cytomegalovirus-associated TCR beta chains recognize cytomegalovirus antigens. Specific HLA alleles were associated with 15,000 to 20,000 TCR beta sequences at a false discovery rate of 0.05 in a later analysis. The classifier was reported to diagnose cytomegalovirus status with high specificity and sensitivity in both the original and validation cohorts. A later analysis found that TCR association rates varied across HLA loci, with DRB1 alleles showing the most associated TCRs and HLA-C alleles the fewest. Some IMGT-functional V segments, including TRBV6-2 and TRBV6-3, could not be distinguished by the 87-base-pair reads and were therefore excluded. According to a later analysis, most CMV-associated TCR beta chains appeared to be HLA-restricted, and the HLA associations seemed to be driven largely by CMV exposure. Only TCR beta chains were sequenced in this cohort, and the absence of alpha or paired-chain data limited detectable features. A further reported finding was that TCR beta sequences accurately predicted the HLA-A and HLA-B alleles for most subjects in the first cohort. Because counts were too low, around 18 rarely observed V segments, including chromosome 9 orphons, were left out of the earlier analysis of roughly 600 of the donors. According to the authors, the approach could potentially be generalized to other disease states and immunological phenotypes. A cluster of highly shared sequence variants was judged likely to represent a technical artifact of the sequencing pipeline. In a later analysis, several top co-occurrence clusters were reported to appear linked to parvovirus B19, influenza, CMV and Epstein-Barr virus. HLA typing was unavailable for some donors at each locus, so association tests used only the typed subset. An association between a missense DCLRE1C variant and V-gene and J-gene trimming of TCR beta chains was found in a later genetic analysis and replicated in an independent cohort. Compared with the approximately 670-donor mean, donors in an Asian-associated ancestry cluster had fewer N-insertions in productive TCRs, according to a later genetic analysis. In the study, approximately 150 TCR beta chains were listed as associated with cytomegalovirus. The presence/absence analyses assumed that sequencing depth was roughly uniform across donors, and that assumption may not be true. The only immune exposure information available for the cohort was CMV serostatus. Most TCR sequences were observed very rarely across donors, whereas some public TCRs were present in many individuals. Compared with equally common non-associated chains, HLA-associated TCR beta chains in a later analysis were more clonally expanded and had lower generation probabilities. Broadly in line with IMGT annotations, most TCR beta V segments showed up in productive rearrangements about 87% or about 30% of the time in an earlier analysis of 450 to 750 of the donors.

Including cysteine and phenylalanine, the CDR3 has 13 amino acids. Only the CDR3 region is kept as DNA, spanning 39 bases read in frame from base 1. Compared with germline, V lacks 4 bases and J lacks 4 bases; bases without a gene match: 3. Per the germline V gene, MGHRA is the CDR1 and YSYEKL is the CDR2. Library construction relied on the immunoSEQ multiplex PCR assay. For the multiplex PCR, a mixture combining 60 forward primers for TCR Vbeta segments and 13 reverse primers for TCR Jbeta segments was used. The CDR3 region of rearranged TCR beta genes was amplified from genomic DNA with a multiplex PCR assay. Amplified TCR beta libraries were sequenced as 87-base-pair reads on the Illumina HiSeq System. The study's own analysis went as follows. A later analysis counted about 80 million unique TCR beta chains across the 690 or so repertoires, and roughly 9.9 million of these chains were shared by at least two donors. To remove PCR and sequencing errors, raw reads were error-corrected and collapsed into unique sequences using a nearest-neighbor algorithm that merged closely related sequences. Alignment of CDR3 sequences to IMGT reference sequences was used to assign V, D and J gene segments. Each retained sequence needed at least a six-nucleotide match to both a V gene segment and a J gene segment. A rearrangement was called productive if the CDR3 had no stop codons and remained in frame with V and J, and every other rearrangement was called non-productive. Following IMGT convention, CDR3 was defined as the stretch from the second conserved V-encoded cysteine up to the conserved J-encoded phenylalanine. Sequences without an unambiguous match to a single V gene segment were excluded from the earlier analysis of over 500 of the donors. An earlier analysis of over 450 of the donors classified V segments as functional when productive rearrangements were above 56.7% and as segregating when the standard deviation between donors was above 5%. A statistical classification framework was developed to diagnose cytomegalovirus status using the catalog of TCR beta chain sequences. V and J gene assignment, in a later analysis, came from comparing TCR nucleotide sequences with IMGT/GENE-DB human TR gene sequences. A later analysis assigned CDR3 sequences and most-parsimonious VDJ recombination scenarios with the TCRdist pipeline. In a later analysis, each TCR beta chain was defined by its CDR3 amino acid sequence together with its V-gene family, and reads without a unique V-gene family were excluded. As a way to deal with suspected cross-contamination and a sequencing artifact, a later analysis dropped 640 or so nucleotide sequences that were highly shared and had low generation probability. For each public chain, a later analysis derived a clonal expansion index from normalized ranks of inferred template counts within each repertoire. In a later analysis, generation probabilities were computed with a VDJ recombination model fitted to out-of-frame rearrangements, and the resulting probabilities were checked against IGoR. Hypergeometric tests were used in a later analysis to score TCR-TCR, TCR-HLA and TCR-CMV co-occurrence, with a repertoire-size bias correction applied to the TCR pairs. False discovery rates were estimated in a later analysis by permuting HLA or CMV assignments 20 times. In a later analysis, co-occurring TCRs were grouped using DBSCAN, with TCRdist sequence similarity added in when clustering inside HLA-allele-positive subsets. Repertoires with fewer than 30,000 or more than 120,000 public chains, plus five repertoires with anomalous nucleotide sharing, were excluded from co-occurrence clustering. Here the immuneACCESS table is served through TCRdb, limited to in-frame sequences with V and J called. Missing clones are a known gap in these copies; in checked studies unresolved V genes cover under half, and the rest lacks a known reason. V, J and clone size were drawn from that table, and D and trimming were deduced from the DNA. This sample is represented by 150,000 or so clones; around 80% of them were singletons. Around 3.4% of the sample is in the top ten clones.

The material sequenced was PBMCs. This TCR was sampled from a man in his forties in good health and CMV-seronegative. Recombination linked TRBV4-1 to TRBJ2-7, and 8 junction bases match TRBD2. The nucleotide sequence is TGCGCCAGCAGCCGAGCGGGGGCATACGAGCAGTACTTC. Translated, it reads CASSRAGAYEQYF.